This record looks at one TCR beta chain sequence and its context. This entry comes from a study of OX40 agonist ivuxolimab in advanced cancers. V was clipped by 6 bases and J by 0 bases, with 18 bases between them. CDR3 length: 16 amino acids. CDR1 is MNHEY, CDR2 SMNVEV, per germline (reference sequence). Measured with immunoSEQ multiplex PCR; TCRdb has only the in-frame clones, and not every one. The sample contains 20,000 to 25,000 clones, approximately 78% of which appear only once. The sequencing here drew on CD4+ or CD8+ T cells sorted from blood, taken in a trial of the OX40 agonist ivuxolimab. The V call is TRBV27, the J call TRBJ2-7; D is unclear. The sequence was obtained from an adult with an advanced solid tumor such as melanoma, head and neck, liver or kidney cancer. This chain's CDR3 is CASSWVSYSSSYEQYF. The CDR3, as DNA: TGTGCCAGCAGCTGGGTCAGCTATTCGAGCTCCTACGAGCAGTACTTC.